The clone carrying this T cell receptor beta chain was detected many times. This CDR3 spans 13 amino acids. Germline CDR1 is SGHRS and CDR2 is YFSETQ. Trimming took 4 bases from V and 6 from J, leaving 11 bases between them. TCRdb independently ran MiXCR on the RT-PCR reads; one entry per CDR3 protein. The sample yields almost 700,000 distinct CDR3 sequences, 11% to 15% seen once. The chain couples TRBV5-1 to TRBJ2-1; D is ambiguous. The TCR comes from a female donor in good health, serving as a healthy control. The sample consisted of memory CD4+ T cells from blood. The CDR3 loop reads CASSPLGRNEQFF. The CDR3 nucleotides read TGCGCCAGCAGCCCCCTCGGGCGCAATGAGCAGTTCTTC.